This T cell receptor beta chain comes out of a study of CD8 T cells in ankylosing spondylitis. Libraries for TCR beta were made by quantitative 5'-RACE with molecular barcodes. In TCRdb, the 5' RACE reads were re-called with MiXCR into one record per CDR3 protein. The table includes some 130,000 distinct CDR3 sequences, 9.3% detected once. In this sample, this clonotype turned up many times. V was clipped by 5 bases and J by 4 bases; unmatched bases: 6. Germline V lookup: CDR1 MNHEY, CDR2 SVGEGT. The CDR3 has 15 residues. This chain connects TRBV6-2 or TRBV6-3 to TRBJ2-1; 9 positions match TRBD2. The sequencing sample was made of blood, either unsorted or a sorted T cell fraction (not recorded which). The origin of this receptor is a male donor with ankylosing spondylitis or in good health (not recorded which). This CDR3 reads CASSTGLASYNEQFF. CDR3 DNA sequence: TGTGCCAGCAGTACCGGACTAGCGAGTTACAATGAGCAGTTCTTC.